These 15 T cell receptor beta chains came from one sample sequenced in a study of shared clonotypes between healthy human individuals. Clones were sequenced by immunoSEQ multiplex PCR, and TCRdb holds only the in-frame ones, with some missing. Of approximately 2.1 million clones in the sample, about 92% were seen once. Input material: naive CD4+ T cells from PBMCs. Subset in this sample: CD45RA+ positively selected. These receptors were taken from a man aged 18 to 29 in good health. Some clones in this sample may be carry-over from other donors' samples.

The chain joins TRBV30 to TRBJ2-7; D call uncertain. Trimming took 2 bases from V and 3 from J, leaving 8 bases between them. Germline CDR1 and CDR2: GTSNPN and SVGIG (reference sequence). This CDR3 is built from 12 residues. The CDR3 DNA reads as TGTGCCTGGAGTCAGAACAGCTACGAGCAGTACTTC. Translating gives CAWSQNSYEQYF.

As regards this clone: This specimen includes other DNA sequences encoding the same CDR3. The chain employs TRBV28 and TRBJ2-1, with D perhaps matching TRBD2 (5 bases). This CDR3 contains 11 residues. Germline V CDR1 and CDR2: MDHEN, SYDVKM. V lost 6 bases and J lost 9, with 9 bases in between. CDR3 in DNA: TGTGCCAGCAGCGGGGTCCGTGAGCAGTTCTTC. It is translated as CASSGVREQFF.

Points on this clone: This CDR3 is also generated by other DNA sequences in the sample. The rearrangement uses TRBV27 and TRBJ2-7; TRBD1 aligns across 9 bases. The CDR3 sequence is 15 residues long. The V gene's germline CDR1 is MNHEY and CDR2 SMNVEV (reference sequence). V trimming: 1 base; J trimming: 2 bases; junction bases outside the gene matches: 3. The CDR3 DNA reads as TGTGCCAGCAGTTTATTGGGACAGGGAGCCTACGAGCAGTACTTC. It specifies CASSLLGQGAYEQYF.

This clone was seen only a few times. V and J are TRBV4-2 and TRBJ1-5, with 9 bases aligning to TRBD1. The V segment lost 3 bases and the J segment 7 bases; nucleotides outside the gene matches: 10. This CDR3 is 16 amino acids long. Germline V lookup: CDR1 LGHNA, CDR2 YNFKEQ. This CDR3 reads CASSQVQGAQGQPQHF. The CDR3 DNA is TGTGCCAGCAGCCAGGTACAGGGGGCGCAAGGCCAGCCCCAGCATTTT.

The chain employs TRBV27 and TRBJ2-7; 9 positions agree with TRBD2. Trimming removed 4 bases from V and 1 base from J; junction bases left unmatched: 11. This CDR3 is 17 amino acids long. Looked up from germline, CDR1 is MNHEY and CDR2 is SMNVEV (reference sequence). Here the CDR3 DNA reads TGTGCCAGCAGTTCAAAAGCCTTGGCGGGAGGGTCCTACGAGCAGTACTTC. Its protein product is CASSSKALAGGSYEQYF.

V and J are TRBV7-9 and TRBJ1-1; 9 bases map to TRBD1. CDR1 and CDR2 from the germline V gene are SEHNR and FQNEAQ (reference sequence). CDR3 size: 14 residues. V dropped 6 bases and J dropped 1; count of bases not matched to a gene: 3. Here the CDR3 reads CASRRDRENTEAFF. CDR3 nucleotide sequence: TGTGCCAGCAGAAGGGACAGGGAGAACACTGAAGCTTTCTTT. Filled out from reference TRBV7-9 and TRBJ1-1, the complete variable domain reads DTGVSQNPRHKITKRGQNVTFRCDPISEHNRLYWYRQTLGQGPEFLTYFQNEAQLEKSRLLSDRFSAERPKGSFSTLEIQRTEQGDSAMYLCASRRDRENTEAFFGQGTRLTVV.

To note about this clone: Other DNA sequences from this sample encode an identical CDR3 as well. This chain joins TRBV6-6 and TRBJ2-7; D is unresolved. With 5 bases removed from V and 3 bases from J, the gap between germline ends came to 5 bases. Germline V gene lookup returns CDR1 MNHNY and CDR2 SVGAGI (reference sequence). This CDR3 is built from 11 residues. The CDR3 nucleotides are TGTGCCAGCAGTAGCTTCTACGAGCAGTACTTC. Translating gives CASSSFYEQYF.

The chain has TRBV2 and TRBJ2-2; D unresolved. Germline CDR1 and CDR2: SNHLY and FYNNEI. Trimming took off 7 bases at V and 8 bases at J, with 8 bases between the two ends. This CDR3 is 11 amino acids long. This CDR3 reads CASIEYGELFF. In DNA form, the CDR3 reads TGTGCCAGCATCGAATATGGGGAGCTGTTTTTT.

This sequence joins TRBV7-2 and TRBJ2-1, with 9 positions matching TRBD2. This CDR3 has 12 residues. The germline CDR1 and CDR2 sequences are SGHTA and FQGNSA. J lost 12 bases, V lost 3 bases, and 3 bases had no gene match. The CDR3 loop is CASSFSGSWQFF. The CDR3 DNA reads TGTGCCAGCAGCTTTAGCGGGAGCTGGCAGTTCTTC.

This sequence joins TRBV18 and TRBJ2-1; D call uncertain. The V gene's germline CDR1 is KGHSH and CDR2 LQKENI. The CDR3 spans 14 residues. With 3 bases removed from V and 0 bases from J, the gap between germline ends came to 6 bases. The CDR3 nucleotides are TGTGCCAGCTCACCTCTAAGCTCCTACAATGAGCAGTTCTTC. Its translation: CASSPLSSYNEQFF.

This rearrangement joins TRBV11-2 to TRBJ2-3; tentative D call: TRBD1 (5 bases). The CDR3 length is 13 residues. CDR1 and CDR2 from the germline V gene are SGHAT and FQNNGV. Trimming left V 7 bases short and J 6 bases short, with 14 bases between. CDR3 in amino acids: CASKAGPQDTQYF. Here the CDR3 DNA reads TGTGCCAGCAAGGCAGGGCCTCAGGATACGCAGTATTTT.

The chain uses TRBV7-3 and TRBJ2-3, with 8 bases lining up with TRBD2. The CDR3 is made up of 16 amino acids. V lost 0 bases and J lost 6; bases outside the gene matches: 8. CDR1 SGHTA and CDR2 FQGTGA come from the germline V gene. The CDR3 reads CASSLTSGSGLDTQYF. CDR3 bases: TGTGCCAGCAGCTTAACCAGCGGGAGTGGTTTGGATACGCAGTATTTT.

Turning to this clone: At the DNA level, this CDR3 is encoded by other sequences in the same sample as well. The chain joins TRBV5-1 to TRBJ2-5; D tentatively fits TRBD1 or TRBD2 (5 bases each). This CDR3 spans 14 amino acids. Looked up from germline, CDR1 is SGHRS and CDR2 is YFSETQ. Trimming removed 4 bases from V and 0 bases from J, with 10 bases in between. In DNA form, the CDR3 reads TGCGCCAGCAGCCCAGAGGGGTACCAAGAGACCCAGTACTTC. It specifies CASSPEGYQETQYF. Full variable domain (remainder filled in from reference TRBV5-1 and TRBJ2-5): KAGVTQTPRYLIKTRGQQVTLSCSPISGHRSVSWYQQTPGQGLQFLFEYFSETQRNKGNFPGRFSGRQFSNSRSEMNVSTLELGDSALYLCASSPEGYQETQYFGPGTRLLVL.

The chain joins TRBV30 to TRBJ1-1, with D unclear. The V gene's germline CDR1 is GTSNPN and CDR2 SVGIG (reference sequence). The CDR3 has 11 residues. Deletions cut 4 bases from V and 4 bases from J, with 7 bases between. The CDR3 reads CAWTQFTEAFF. The DNA for the CDR3 is TGTGCCTGGACACAATTCACTGAAGCTTTCTTT.

The rearrangement uses TRBV28 and TRBJ1-2; TRBD1 agrees at 7 bases. This CDR3 has 12 amino acids. V shed 7 bases and J 5 bases; nucleotides not matched to a gene: 4. The germline gives CDR1 MDHEN, CDR2 SYDVKM. The CDR3 region has the DNA TGTGCCAGCAATACAGGGGCATATGGCTACACCTTC. This sequence encodes CASNTGAYGYTF.